This is a list of T cell receptor beta chains from one sample in a study of human T cells and chemical hapten exposure. TCRdb passed the RACE reads through MiXCR, listing each CDR3 protein once. The top ten hold approximately 2.8% of the sample, which has approximately 120,000 distinct CDR3 sequences, 9% to 9.5% seen once. The sample was whole blood, taken in connection with sensitization to the hapten diphenylcyclopropenone (DPC). The receptors were sampled from a woman in her 40s with alopecia areata. Some clones in this sample may be carry-over from other donors' samples. CDR3s include the opening cysteine and the closing phenylalanine or tryptophan. The order of the fields is J gene, D gene, clone size, V gene, CDR3 length, CDR3 protein, CDR3 DNA. A D gene is named only where the DNA matches it firmly. Size values are once, few and many counts, or a class for expanded clones, and some rows have none.

TRBJ1-2 NA few TRBV9 14 CASSPEATGYGYTF TGTGCCAGCAGCCCCGAGGCCACGGGCTATGGCTACACCTTC
TRBJ2-7 NA many TRBV18 13 CASSPEKNYEQYF TGTGCCAGCTCACCTGAGAAGAACTACGAGCAGTACTTC
TRBJ1-5 TRBD1 few TRBV6-1 15 CASSYGTGTNQPQHF TGTGCCAGCAGCTATGGGACAGGGACCAATCAGCCCCAGCATTTT
TRBJ2-2 TRBD1 NA TRBV20-1 13 CSTGTGNTGELFF TGCAGCACCGGGACAGGGAACACCGGGGAGCTGTTTTTT
TRBJ2-3 TRBD2 few TRBV10-3 15 CAISPGAGGTDTQYF TGTGCCATTAGTCCTGGCGCGGGGGGAACAGATACGCAGTATTTT
TRBJ1-1 TRBD1 NA TRBV18 13 CASSSGGGTEAFF TGTGCCAGCTCATCAGGGGGAGGCACTGAAGCTTTCTTT
TRBJ1-1 NA few TRBV6-6 14 CASRYGSVNTEAFF TGTGCCAGCAGGTACGGGTCGGTGAACACTGAAGCTTTCTTT
TRBJ1-2 TRBD1 many TRBV7-2 18 CASSLGRAGGANPYGYTF TGTGCCAGCAGCTTAGGTCGGGCAGGGGGCGCGAATCCGTATGGCTACACCTTC
TRBJ2-7 NA many TRBV28 15 CASSIVAGPSGEQYF TGTGCCAGCAGTATAGTGGCGGGACCTTCGGGCGAGCAGTACTTC
TRBJ2-1 NA few TRBV7-7 13 CASSLAGDNEQFF TGTGCTAGCAGCTTAGCAGGGGACAATGAGCAGTTCTTC
TRBJ2-7 TRBD1 few TRBV29-1 11 CSVEDGLDRRF TGCAGCGTTGAAGATGGACTGGACAGGCGTTTC
TRBJ2-1 NA few TRBV7-3 15 CASSLQGTPYNEQFF TGTGCCAGCAGCTTACAGGGAACTCCCTACAATGAGCAGTTCTTC
TRBJ2-1 TRBD1 few TRBV27 17 CASSNGQGLNFYNEQFF TGTGCCAGCAGCAATGGACAGGGACTTAACTTTTACAATGAGCAGTTCTTC
TRBJ2-7 NA NA TRBV5-1 14 CASSLAVTGSVQYF TGCGCCAGCAGCTTGGCGGTAACAGGATCTGTGCAGTACTTC
TRBJ2-5 NA many TRBV6-2/TRBV6-3 14 CASSSGPIQETQYF TGTGCCAGCAGTTCGGGACCTATCCAAGAGACCCAGTACTTC
TRBJ2-3 NA many TRBV7-9 15 CASSLEPPSTDTQYF TGTGCCAGCAGCTTAGAACCTCCAAGCACAGATACGCAGTATTTT
TRBJ1-2 NA few TRBV7-8 12 CASSQTDYGYTF TGTGCCAGCAGCCAAACAGACTATGGCTACACCTTC
TRBJ2-7 NA few TRBV10-2 16 CASSNSALRAPDKQYF TGCGCCAGCTCGAACTCCGCGCTTAGGGCCCCAGATAAGCAGTACTTC
TRBJ2-1 TRBD1 many TRBV28 14 CASNGQGTYNEQFF TGTGCCAGCAACGGACAGGGGACATACAATGAGCAGTTCTTC
TRBJ1-4 NA few TRBV18 12 CASSPGKEKLFF TGTGCCAGCTCACCAGGGAAGGAAAAACTGTTTTTT
TRBJ2-7 TRBD1 NA TRBV7-2 14 CASSPWTGSGEQYF TGTGCCAGCAGCCCCTGGACAGGGTCGGGTGAGCAGTACTTC
TRBJ2-7 TRBD1 NA TRBV7-6 14 CASSLEGQGYEQYF TGTGCCAGCAGCTTAGAGGGACAGGGGTACGAGCAGTACTTC
TRBJ1-5 NA many TRBV5-1 15 CASSLETVSDQPQHF TGCGCCAGCAGCTTAGAAACGGTTTCCGATCAGCCCCAGCATTTT
TRBJ2-1 TRBD2 many TRBV7-2 16 CASSQSGTKTWNEQFF TGTGCCAGCAGCCAGTCCGGGACTAAGACGTGGAATGAGCAGTTCTTC
TRBJ2-2 TRBD1 few TRBV30 17 CAWTAGTGGTYTGELFF TGTGCCTGGACGGCCGGGACAGGGGGCACGTACACCGGGGAGCTGTTTTTT
TRBJ1-1 NA few TRBV20-1 12 CSAIRMTVGAFF TGCAGTGCTATCCGAATGACGGTAGGAGCTTTCTTT
TRBJ2-7 NA many TRBV28 13 CASSPQGRWEQYF TGTGCCAGCAGTCCTCAGGGCCGCTGGGAGCAGTACTTC
TRBJ2-7 TRBD2 NA TRBV2 18 CASSVQGVLAGHSYEQYF TGTGCCAGCAGTGTTCAGGGGGTCCTAGCGGGGCATTCCTACGAGCAGTACTTC
TRBJ2-5 TRBD2 few TRBV12-3/TRBV12-4 14 CASSPPSGSGTQYF TGTGCCAGCAGTCCGCCTAGCGGGTCCGGGACCCAGTACTTC
TRBJ2-7 NA few TRBV5-1 9 CASSFAQYF TGCGCCAGCAGCTTCGCTCAGTACTTC
TRBJ2-3 TRBD2 NA TRBV10-3 16 CATLTQTSGGTDTQYF TGTGCCACCCTAACACAGACCAGCGGGGGCACAGATACGCAGTATTTT
TRBJ1-1 NA many TRBV12-3/TRBV12-4 11 CASRDLLEAFF TGTGCCAGCAGGGACTTGCTTGAAGCTTTCTTT
TRBJ1-6 NA few TRBV11-1 12 CASQTVGSPLHF TGTGCCAGCCAGACAGTTGGTTCACCCCTCCACTTT
TRBJ1-1 TRBD1 large TRBV5-4 17 CASSVDRGPPMNTEAFF TGTGCCAGCAGCGTGGACAGGGGGCCTCCTATGAACACTGAAGCTTTCTTT
TRBJ1-5 NA NA TRBV2 15 CASSDSGGSNQPQHF TGTGCCAGCAGTGATTCAGGAGGGAGCAATCAGCCCCAGCATTTT
TRBJ2-7 TRBD1 many TRBV7-2 15 CASSSPGQGQIEQYF TGTGCCAGCAGCTCGCCGGGACAGGGCCAGATCGAGCAGTACTTC
TRBJ2-3 NA many TRBV5-1 16 CASSISRGSSTDTQYF TGCGCCAGCAGCATCTCCCGGGGGAGTAGCACAGATACGCAGTATTTT
TRBJ2-2 TRBD2 many TRBV6-1 16 CASSEGGTRETGELFF TGTGCCAGCAGTGAGGGGGGGACTAGGGAGACCGGGGAGCTGTTTTTT
TRBJ1-5 TRBD1 NA TRBV19 14 CASSPTGGSQPQHF TGTGCCAGTAGTCCCACAGGGGGGAGTCAGCCCCAGCATTTT
TRBJ1-4 TRBD1 many TRBV10-3 11 CAMEDREKLFF TGTGCCATGGAGGACAGGGAAAAACTGTTTTTT
TRBJ2-7 TRBD1 NA TRBV27 14 CASSPPGQIYEQYF TGTGCCAGCAGTCCTCCGGGACAGATCTACGAGCAGTACTTC
TRBJ2-2 NA few TRBV5-5 13 CASSPLGGRELFF TGTGCCAGCAGCCCATTGGGTGGAAGGGAGCTGTTTTTT
TRBJ2-5 NA few TRBV10-3 15 CAISESPILQETQYF TGTGCCATCAGTGAGTCGCCGATCCTTCAAGAGACCCAGTACTTC
TRBJ1-2 NA many TRBV28 14 CASSLYGGLRGYTF TGTGCCAGCAGTTTATACGGGGGCCTTCGAGGCTACACCTTC
TRBJ1-3 NA NA TRBV7-2 15 CASSQGPPGGNTIYF TGTGCCAGCAGCCAGGGCCCCCCTGGCGGAAACACCATATATTTT
TRBJ1-6 NA NA TRBV6-2/TRBV6-3 16 CTSSYSSWGDNSPLHF TGTACCAGCAGTTACTCAAGCTGGGGAGATAATTCACCCCTCCACTTT
TRBJ1-5 TRBD1 few TRBV7-2 15 CASSFGTGGNQPQHF TGTGCCAGCAGCTTTGGTACAGGGGGCAATCAGCCCCAGCATTTT
TRBJ1-1 NA NA TRBV5-1 17 CASSLTLGQSHSDEAFF TGCGCCAGCAGCTTGACCCTAGGACAGTCCCACTCCGATGAAGCTTTCTTT
TRBJ2-7 TRBD1 few TRBV29-1 13 CSVLGQGGYEQYF TGCAGCGTTTTGGGACAGGGTGGCTACGAGCAGTACTTC
TRBJ2-7 NA few TRBV30 13 CAWASGASYEQYF TGTGCCTGGGCTTCCGGGGCCTCCTACGAGCAGTACTTC